This T cell receptor (beta chain) was retrieved from a study of blood T cell repertoires in COVID-19. Study information: Spain, Italy and the United States supplied samples that represented acute and convalescent COVID-19.

TCRdb's table, derived via immunoSEQ multiplex PCR, lists solely in-frame clones and lacks some. Here the sample spans 300,000 to 400,000 clones, approximately 90% being singletons. CDR1 is MNHNY, CDR2 SVGAGI, per germline (reference sequence). Unmatched junction bases numbered 1, after V lost 2 bases and J lost 3 bases. This CDR3 region has 13 residues. The sequence derives from a young woman who had been exposed to COVID-19. The chain uses TRBV6-6 and TRBJ2-7, with 7 bases that match TRBD2. Sequences were obtained from PBMCs or T cells enriched from blood (not recorded which). DNA of the CDR3: TGTGCCAGCAGTTACGGGGGGGTCTACGAGCAGTACTTC. This translates into CASSYGGVYEQYF.